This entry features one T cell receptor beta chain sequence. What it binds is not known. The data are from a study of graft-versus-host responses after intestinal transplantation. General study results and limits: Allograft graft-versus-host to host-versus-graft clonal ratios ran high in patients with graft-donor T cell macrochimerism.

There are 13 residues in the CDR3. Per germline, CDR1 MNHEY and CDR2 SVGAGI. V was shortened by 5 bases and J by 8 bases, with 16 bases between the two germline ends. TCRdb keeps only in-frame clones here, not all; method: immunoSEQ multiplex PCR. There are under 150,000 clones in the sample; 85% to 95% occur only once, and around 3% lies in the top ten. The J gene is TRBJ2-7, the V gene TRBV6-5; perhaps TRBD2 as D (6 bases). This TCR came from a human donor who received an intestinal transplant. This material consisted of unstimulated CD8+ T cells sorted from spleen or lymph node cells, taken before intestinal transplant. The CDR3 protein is CASSEALAYQQYF. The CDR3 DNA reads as TGTGCCAGCAGTGAAGCCCTAGCGTATCAGCAGTACTTC.